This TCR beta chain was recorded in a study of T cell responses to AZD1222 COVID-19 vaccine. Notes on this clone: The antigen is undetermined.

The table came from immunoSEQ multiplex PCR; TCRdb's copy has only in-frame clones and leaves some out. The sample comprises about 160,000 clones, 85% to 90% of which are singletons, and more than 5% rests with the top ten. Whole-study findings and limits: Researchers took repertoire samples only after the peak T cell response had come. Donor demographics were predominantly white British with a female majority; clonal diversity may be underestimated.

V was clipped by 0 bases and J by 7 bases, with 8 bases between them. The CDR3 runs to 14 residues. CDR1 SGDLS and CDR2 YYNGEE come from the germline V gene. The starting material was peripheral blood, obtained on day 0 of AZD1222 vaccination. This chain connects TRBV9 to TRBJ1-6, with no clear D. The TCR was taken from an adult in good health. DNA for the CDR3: TGTGCCAGCAGCGTAGGCCAGTACAATTCACCCCTCCACTTT. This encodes CASSVGQYNSPLHF.